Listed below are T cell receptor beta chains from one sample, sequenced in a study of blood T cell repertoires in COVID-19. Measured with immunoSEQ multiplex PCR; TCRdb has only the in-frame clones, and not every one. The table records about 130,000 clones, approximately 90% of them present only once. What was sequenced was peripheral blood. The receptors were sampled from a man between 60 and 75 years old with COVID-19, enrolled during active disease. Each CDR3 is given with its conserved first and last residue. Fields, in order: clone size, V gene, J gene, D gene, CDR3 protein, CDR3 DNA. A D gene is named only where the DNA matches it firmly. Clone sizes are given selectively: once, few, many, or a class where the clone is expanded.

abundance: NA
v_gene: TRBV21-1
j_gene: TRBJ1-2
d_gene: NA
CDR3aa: CASSKGRVPAYGYTF
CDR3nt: TGTGCCAGCAGCAAAGGACGGGTTCCCGCTTATGGCTACACCTTC

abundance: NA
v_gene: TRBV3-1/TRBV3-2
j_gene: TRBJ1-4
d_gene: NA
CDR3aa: CASSQEGSTNEKLFF
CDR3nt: TGTGCCAGCAGCCAAGAGGGCAGCACTAATGAAAAACTGTTTTTT

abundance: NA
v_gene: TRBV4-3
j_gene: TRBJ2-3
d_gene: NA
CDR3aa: CASSQATTDTQYF
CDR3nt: TGCGCCAGCAGCCAAGCGACAACAGATACGCAGTATTTT

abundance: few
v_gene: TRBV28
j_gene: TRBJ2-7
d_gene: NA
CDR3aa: CASSSPGDEQYF
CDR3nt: TGTGCCAGCAGTTCCCCGGGGGACGAGCAGTACTTC

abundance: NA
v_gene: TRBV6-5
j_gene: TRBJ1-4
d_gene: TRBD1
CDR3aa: CASRVDRGLGEKLFF
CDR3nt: TGTGCCAGCAGGGTGGACAGGGGGCTTGGGGAAAAACTGTTTTTT

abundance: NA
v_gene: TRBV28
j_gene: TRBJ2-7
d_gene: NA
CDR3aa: CASSPSTSEQYF
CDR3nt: TGTGCCAGCAGTCCCTCAACAAGCGAGCAGTACTTC

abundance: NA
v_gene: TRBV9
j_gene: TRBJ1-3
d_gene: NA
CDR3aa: CASSVGMSSGNTIYF
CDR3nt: TGTGCCAGCAGCGTAGGTATGTCCTCTGGAAACACCATATATTTT

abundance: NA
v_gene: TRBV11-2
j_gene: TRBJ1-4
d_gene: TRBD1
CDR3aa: CASSLDRGRYEKLFF
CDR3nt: TGTGCCAGCAGCTTAGACAGGGGGCGCTATGAAAAACTGTTTTTT

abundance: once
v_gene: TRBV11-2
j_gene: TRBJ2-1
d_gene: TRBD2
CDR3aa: CASSPSPSGGGNEQFF
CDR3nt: TGTGCCAGCAGCCCTAGTCCTAGCGGGGGGGGCAATGAGCAGTTCTTC

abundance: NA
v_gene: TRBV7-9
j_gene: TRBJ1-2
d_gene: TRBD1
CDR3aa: CASSHRQGLYGYTF
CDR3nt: TGTGCCAGCAGCCATCGACAGGGGCTCTATGGCTACACCTTC

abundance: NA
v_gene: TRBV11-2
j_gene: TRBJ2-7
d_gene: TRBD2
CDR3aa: CASSFWSGGGDYEQYF
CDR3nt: TGTGCCAGCAGCTTTTGGAGCGGGGGTGGAGACTACGAGCAGTACTTC

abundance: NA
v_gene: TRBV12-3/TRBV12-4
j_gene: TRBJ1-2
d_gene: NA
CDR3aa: CASSLQGEGGYTF
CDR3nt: TGTGCCAGCAGTCTACAGGGCGAGGGGGGCTACACCTTC

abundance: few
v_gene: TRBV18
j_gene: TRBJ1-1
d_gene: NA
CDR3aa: CASSVTANTEAFF
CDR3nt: TGTGCCAGCTCAGTCACAGCGAACACTGAAGCTTTCTTT

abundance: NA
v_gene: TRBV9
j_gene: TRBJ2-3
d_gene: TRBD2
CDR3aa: CASSADSGGANTDTQYF
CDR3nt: TGTGCCAGCAGCGCCGATAGCGGGGGGGCCAACACAGATACGCAGTATTTT

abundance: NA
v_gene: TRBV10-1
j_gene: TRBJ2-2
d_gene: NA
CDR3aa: CASSEGGHTGELFF
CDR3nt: TGCGCCAGCAGTGAAGGCGGTCACACCGGGGAGCTGTTTTTT

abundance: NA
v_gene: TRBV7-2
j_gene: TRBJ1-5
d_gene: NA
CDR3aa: CASSHRQGNQPQHF
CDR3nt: TGTGCCAGCAGCCATAGACAGGGCAATCAGCCCCAGCATTTT

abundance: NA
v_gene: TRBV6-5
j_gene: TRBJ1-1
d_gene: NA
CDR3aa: CASISAGWSEAFF
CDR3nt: TGTGCCAGCATTTCGGCAGGGTGGTCTGAAGCTTTCTTT